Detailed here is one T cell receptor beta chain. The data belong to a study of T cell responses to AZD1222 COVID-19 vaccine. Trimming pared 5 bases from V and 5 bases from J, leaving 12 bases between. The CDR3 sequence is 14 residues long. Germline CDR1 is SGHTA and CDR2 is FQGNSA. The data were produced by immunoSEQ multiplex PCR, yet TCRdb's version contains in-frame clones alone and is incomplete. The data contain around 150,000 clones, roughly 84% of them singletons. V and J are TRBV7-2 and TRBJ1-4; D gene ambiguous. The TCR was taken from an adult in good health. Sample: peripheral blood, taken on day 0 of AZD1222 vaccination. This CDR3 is CASSPRTGNEKLFF. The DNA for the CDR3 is TGTGCCAGCAGCCCTCGGACGGGAAATGAAAAACTGTTTTTT.